Described below is a single T cell receptor (beta chain) sequence and its context. The antigen is undetermined. These data originate in a study of T cell repertoires in cytomegalovirus infection. Background on the study: Based on public TCR beta signatures, there were indications of CMV infection and of a matching HLA type. Study-wide points: What dominated the ex vivo response were HLA-C-restricted CMV-specific TCR beta clonotypes. Based on cumulative public TCR beta family frequency, carriers of CMV plus the relevant HLA were identified.

TCRdb ran MiXCR on the reads and lists one entry per CDR3 protein. Of 630,000 or so distinct CDR3 sequences listed, 24% are singletons. Sequenced sample: CD8+ T cells from PBMCs. This clonotype originated in a human donor in good health (CMV status not recorded). Some clones in this sample may be carry-over from other donors' samples.

CDR3 sequence: CATSRAGNELFF. CDR3 bases: TGTGCCACCAGCAGAGCCGGGAATGAGCTGTTTTTT. The rearrangement links TRBV15 to TRBJ2-2; D perhaps matches TRBD2 (5 bases). Looked up from germline, CDR1 is LNHNV and CDR2 is YYDKDF (reference sequence). There are 12 residues in the CDR3. The germline V and J ends were trimmed by 1 base and 11 bases, with 8 bases remaining between them.